These 30 T cell receptor beta chains originate from one sample sequenced in a study of blood T cell repertoires in COVID-19. Repertoires were generated with immunoSEQ multiplex PCR, while TCRdb's copy carries only in-frame clones and drops some. Among roughly 260,000 clones listed, less than 85% were seen once. What was sequenced was peripheral blood. These receptors came from a woman under 30 with acute or convalescent COVID-19.

This sequence joins TRBV6-4 and TRBJ1-1; 7 bases map to TRBD1. The CDR3 extends over 14 amino acids. Trimming removed 6 bases from V and 4 bases from J; junction bases left unmatched: 8. Germline CDR1 and CDR2: MRHNA and SNTAGT. CDR3 sequence reads: CASRKDRVGTEAFF. The CDR3 bases are TGTGCCAGCAGAAAAGACAGGGTTGGCACTGAAGCTTTCTTT.

The J gene is TRBJ1-4, the V gene TRBV11-2, with 7 nucleotides matching TRBD1. This CDR3 region has 15 residues. The germline V gene has CDR1 SGHAT and CDR2 FQNNGV. Trimming at V came to 5 bases and at J to 0 bases, leaving 3 bases not matched to a gene. CDR3 sequence reads: CASSMTGTTNEKLFF. DNA of the CDR3: TGTGCCAGCAGCATGACAGGGACAACTAATGAAAAACTGTTTTTT.

The V and J genes are TRBV2 and TRBJ2-5, with 7 bases lining up with TRBD2. With V trimmed by 9 bases and J by 7 bases, 8 bases remained unmatched. The CDR3 extends over 12 amino acids. The germline gives CDR1 SNHLY, CDR2 FYNNEI. The CDR3 DNA is TGTGCCAGGGAGGGCGGGAGCGGGACCCAGTACTTC. Protein: CAREGGSGTQYF.

The gene calls are TRBV10-1 and TRBJ2-1; D may be TRBD1 (6 bases). In germline, CDR1 is WNHNN, CDR2 SYGVQD (reference sequence). V shed 10 bases and J shed 0 bases, with 28 bases lying between them. This CDR3 contains 19 residues. Written as DNA, the CDR3 is TGCGCCATACCAGAACCGGGACACGGATTCCCGGACTCCTACAATGAGCAGTTCTTC. The encoded protein is CAIPEPGHGFPDSYNEQFF.

In this sample, this clone turned up a few times. V usage is TRBV6-5 and J usage is TRBJ2-1; a weak D match, TRBD2 (6 bases). Germline-derived CDR1 and CDR2 are MNHEY and SVGAGI. The CDR3 sequence is 16 residues long. With 4 bases removed from V and 8 bases from J, the gap between germline ends came to 21 bases. CDR3 bases: TGTGCCAGCAGTTCGAGACTAGTGATCTGGACCGATGAGCAGTTCTTC. It is translated as CASSSRLVIWTDEQFF.

This clone was seen a few times. V and J are TRBV7-9 and TRBJ2-5; D may be TRBD2 (5 bases). CDR1 is SEHNR, CDR2 FQNEAQ, per germline (reference sequence). The V end was cut by 4 bases, the J end by 7 bases, with 13 bases between. CDR3 length: 13 amino acids. The CDR3 DNA sequence: TGTGCCAGCAGCTCTTGGGAGAGTGGGACCCAGTACTTC. This sequence encodes CASSSWESGTQYF.

V usage is TRBV19 and J usage is TRBJ1-5, with unresolved D. V lost 5 bases and J lost 3, with 11 bases in between. The V gene's germline CDR1 is LNHDA and CDR2 SQIVND (reference sequence). This CDR3 contains 14 residues. For the CDR3, the DNA is TGTGCCAGTAGTGTCGACAAGTACAATCAGCCCCAGCATTTT. This encodes CASSVDKYNQPQHF. Based on the CDR3 plus reference TRBV19 and TRBJ1-5, the full variable domain is DGGITQSPKYLFRKEGQNVTLSCEQNLNHDAMYWYRQDPGQGLRLIYYSQIVNDFQKGDIAEGYSVSREKKESFPLTVTSAQKNPTAFYLCASSVDKYNQPQHFGDGTRLSIL.

This chain uses TRBV7-2 with TRBJ2-7; D may be TRBD1 (5 bases). V lost 2 bases, J lost 0 bases, and 14 bases lay in between. The CDR3 contains 16 residues. CDR1 is SGHTA, CDR2 FQGNSA, per germline. The DNA of the CDR3 is TGTGCCAGCAGCTTACAGGGAAAAGGGTACTCCTACGAGCAGTACTTC. Its translation is CASSLQGKGYSYEQYF.

The V call is TRBV7-3, the J call TRBJ2-6; D gene ambiguous. CDR1 and CDR2 from the germline V gene are SGHTA and FQGTGA. The CDR3 sequence is 15 residues long. V lost 5 bases and J 0 bases, leaving 8 bases between the germline ends. The CDR3 region is CASSIDNSGANVLTF. CDR3 sequence (DNA): TGTGCCAGCAGCATAGACAACTCTGGGGCCAACGTCCTGACTTTC.

The CDR3 sequence: CASSQVSGGSNEKLFF. CDR3 DNA: TGTGCCAGCAGCCAAGTATCAGGGGGCTCTAATGAAAAACTGTTTTTT. This chain uses TRBV4-2 with TRBJ1-4, with 8 bases matching TRBD1. The CDR3 spans 16 residues. The germline V gene encodes CDR1 LGHNA and CDR2 YNFKEQ. V trimming: 1 base; J trimming: 3 bases; junction bases outside the gene matches: 4.

The CDR3 nucleotides read TGTGCCAGCAGTGAAACAGGGGCTCATGGCTACACCTTC. Its translation: CASSETGAHGYTF. The V call is TRBV2, the J call TRBJ1-2; 7 nucleotides match TRBD1. After removal of 2 bases from V and 6 bases from J, the junction contained 3 bases not matched to a gene. From germline, CDR1 is SNHLY and CDR2 FYNNEI. The CDR3 sequence is 13 residues long.

J is TRBJ2-1 and V is TRBV11-2, with 11 bases identical to TRBD2. The CDR3 has 15 amino acids. Germline V gene lookup returns CDR1 SGHAT and CDR2 FQNNGV. V lost 4 bases, J lost 8 bases, and 7 bases stayed unmatched. CDR3 coding DNA: TGTGCCAGCAGCTCGGGACTAGCGGCAACGGATGAGCAGTTCTTC. This sequence encodes CASSSGLAATDEQFF. Full variable domain (rest looked up from reference TRBV11-2 and TRBJ2-1): EAGVAQSPRYKIIEKRQSVAFWCNPISGHATLYWYQQILGQGPKLLIQFQNNGVVDDSQLPKDRFSAERLKGVDSTLKIQPAKLEDSAVYLCASSSGLAATDEQFFGPGTRLTVL.

The chain couples TRBV27 to TRBJ1-1; D not certain. Between the trimmed V and J ends, which lost 8 bases and 3 bases, there was a span of 7 bases. The germline V gene has CDR1 MNHEY and CDR2 SMNVEV (reference sequence). The CDR3 runs to 11 residues. CDR3 sequence: CASYGYTEAFF. As DNA, the CDR3 is TGTGCCAGCTACGGGTACACTGAAGCTTTCTTT.

The V and J genes are TRBV18 and TRBJ1-1, with 9 nucleotides matching TRBD1. The V gene end was trimmed by 2 bases and the J gene end by 2 bases; junction bases not matched to a gene: 9. Germline V gene data show CDR1 as KGHSH and CDR2 as LQKENI. The CDR3 totals 17 residues. The CDR3 DNA reads as TGTGCCAGCTCACCAAGGTCGACAGGGGGTTCAAACACTGAAGCTTTCTTT. It encodes CASSPRSTGGSNTEAFF.

A single count supports this clone. The chain has TRBV18 and TRBJ2-7; no reliable D call. Trimming removed 3 bases from V and 3 bases from J, with 15 bases in between. CDR3 length equals 15 residues. Germline V gene data show CDR1 as KGHSH and CDR2 as LQKENI. CDR3 nucleotide sequence: TGTGCCAGCTCACCGCCGGCCACGACAATCTACGAGCAGTACTTC. Encoded protein: CASSPPATTIYEQYF. Full variable domain (outside the CDR3, taken from reference TRBV18 and TRBJ2-7): NAGVMQNPRHLVRRRGQEARLRCSPMKGHSHVYWYRQLPEEGLKFMVYLQKENIIDESGMPKERFSAEFPKEGPSILRIQQVVRGDSAAYFCASSPPATTIYEQYFGPGTRLTVT.

V is TRBV7-2 and J is TRBJ2-3, with D maybe TRBD1 (6 bases). The CDR3 loop spans 15 amino acids. Germline lookup yields CDR1 SGHTA and CDR2 FQGNSA. V was cut by 1 base and J by 1 base, with 9 bases left in between. CDR3 sequence (DNA): TGTGCCAGCAGCTTAGTAGCAGGGGGCACAGATACGCAGTATTTT. Translated, it gives CASSLVAGGTDTQYF.

The gene calls are TRBV19 and TRBJ2-5; no firm D call. Looked up from germline, CDR1 is LNHDA and CDR2 is SQIVND (reference sequence). This CDR3 region has 15 residues. The ends were cut back, 4 bases at V and 0 bases at J, with 12 bases in the middle. As DNA, the CDR3 is TGTGCCAGTAGTAAGGCAGGATGGTACCAAGAGACCCAGTACTTC. Translated: CASSKAGWYQETQYF.

DNA for the CDR3: TGTGCCAGCAGGGGCGGGACAGCGGGAGGGGAAAAACTGTTTTTT. Translation gives CASRGGTAGGEKLFF. This chain links TRBV28 with TRBJ1-4; TRBD1 matches 7 bases. The J segment lost 8 bases and the V segment lost 6 bases, leaving 12 bases of the junction unmatched. This CDR3 is built from 15 residues. Germline CDR1 is MDHEN and CDR2 is SYDVKM.

This clone has just one count. The V and J genes are TRBV7-2 and TRBJ2-5; TRBD2 matches 9 bases. V was clipped by 2 bases and J by 2 bases; unmatched bases: 15. The CDR3 runs to 19 residues. In germline, CDR1 is SGHTA, CDR2 FQGNSA. In DNA form, the CDR3 reads TGTGCCAGCAGCTTATACCGGATAGCCGGGACTAGCAGTCAAGAGACCCAGTACTTC. It translates to CASSLYRIAGTSSQETQYF.

This sequence joins TRBV11-2 and TRBJ1-3; TRBD1 matches at 9 bases. The germline V gene encodes CDR1 SGHAT and CDR2 FQNNGV. This CDR3 spans 14 amino acids. Trimming cost V 6 bases and J 4 bases; bases outside gene matches: 4. Here the CDR3 DNA reads TGTGCCAGCAGTGACAGGGGGTCGGGAAACACCATATATTTT. It encodes CASSDRGSGNTIYF.

This rearrangement joins TRBV2 to TRBJ2-7; 8 positions match TRBD1. The germline gives CDR1 SNHLY, CDR2 FYNNEI. The CDR3 sequence is 15 residues long. V was clipped by 7 bases and J by 2 bases; unmatched bases: 10. The DNA for the CDR3 is TGTGCCAGCAAAGTCTCCGGGACAGGCCCCTACGAGCAGTACTTC. Translated, it gives CASKVSGTGPYEQYF.

This chain links TRBV28 with TRBJ1-5; 10 nucleotides agree with TRBD1. The ends lost 3 bases at V and 5 bases at J; junction bases unmatched: 4. Germline V gene sequence: CDR1 MDHEN, CDR2 SYDVKM. This CDR3 spans 15 amino acids. CDR3 coding DNA: TGTGCCAGCAGTTTGGTCGGACAGGGGGATCAGCCCCAGCATTTT. Translating it yields CASSLVGQGDQPQHF.

V is TRBV5-6 and J is TRBJ2-3; maybe TRBD2 (5 bases). CDR1 SGHDT and CDR2 YYEEEE come from the germline V gene. The CDR3 is 18 residues long. Trimming shortened V by 0 bases and J by 0 bases, and 17 bases separated the two germline ends. The CDR3: CASSLAGGPLESTDTQYF. The CDR3 DNA reads TGTGCCAGCAGCTTGGCCGGAGGCCCCCTAGAAAGCACAGATACGCAGTATTTT.

The chain is built from TRBV7-9 and TRBJ2-1; D is perhaps TRBD2 (6 bases). CDR3 size: 16 residues. The V gene lost 4 bases and the J gene lost 4 bases, with 17 bases spanning the gap. Per the germline V gene, CDR1 is SEHNR and CDR2 is FQNEAQ (reference sequence). CDR3 bases: TGTGCCAGCAGCTCACCCTCTGGGACTGTGTACAATGAGCAGTTCTTC. Its protein product is CASSSPSGTVYNEQFF.

The V call is TRBV28, the J call TRBJ2-7; 8 nucleotides line up with TRBD2. The germline CDR1 and CDR2 sequences are MDHEN and SYDVKM. After removal of 7 bases from V and 3 bases from J, the junction contained 5 bases not matched to a gene. CDR3 length: 13 residues. The CDR3 DNA sequence: TGTGCCAGCACCCGGGGGGGTCTCTACGAGCAGTACTTC. Translating gives CASTRGGLYEQYF.

A few counts support this clone. This chain uses TRBV5-8 with TRBJ2-5; 10 nucleotides line up with TRBD2. CDR3 length equals 17 residues. The V gene's germline CDR1 is SGHTS and CDR2 YDEGEE. Losses at the gene ends were 4 bases for V and 4 bases for J; bases not matched to a gene: 13. The CDR3 reads CASSKTGSGRARETQYF. The CDR3 coding sequence is TGTGCCAGCAGCAAGACGGGAAGCGGGAGGGCCAGAGAGACCCAGTACTTC.

The chain links TRBV27 to TRBJ2-1; TRBD2 agrees at 12 bases. V shed 7 bases and J 0 bases; nucleotides not matched to a gene: 13. Germline V lookup: CDR1 MNHEY, CDR2 SMNVEV (reference sequence). The CDR3 is 19 amino acids. This chain's CDR3 is CASTPPGLAGSSSYNEQFF. CDR3 nucleotides: TGTGCCAGCACGCCTCCGGGACTAGCGGGCTCCAGCTCCTACAATGAGCAGTTCTTC.

This clone was seen a handful of times. The chain carries TRBV4-3 and TRBJ2-7, with 10 bases lining up with TRBD2. The length of the CDR3 is 15 residues. The germline V gene has CDR1 LGHNA and CDR2 YSLEER. V lost 0 bases, J lost 6 bases, and 5 bases stayed unmatched. The CDR3 protein is CASSQDGLAGAEQYF. The CDR3 DNA sequence: TGCGCCAGCAGCCAAGATGGGCTAGCGGGAGCCGAGCAGTACTTC.

The V call is TRBV25-1, the J call TRBJ2-7; 12 positions match TRBD2. Germline loops: CDR1 MGHDK, CDR2 SYGVNS. The trim removed 4 bases at V and 2 bases at J, leaving 6 bases unmatched. This CDR3 region has 16 residues. CDR3 region: CASSGMTSGSPYEQYF. The CDR3 coding sequence is TGTGCCAGCAGTGGAATGACTAGCGGGAGTCCCTACGAGCAGTACTTC.

This sequence joins TRBV30 and TRBJ1-2, with 7 bases lining up with TRBD1. Germline-derived CDR1 and CDR2 are GTSNPN and SVGIG (reference sequence). J gave up 8 bases and V 3 bases, and 9 bases lay outside the gene matches. The CDR3 runs 13 residues. The CDR3 sequence is CAWSLSPGQGYTF. In DNA, the CDR3 is TGTGCCTGGAGCTTGAGCCCGGGACAGGGCTACACCTTC.